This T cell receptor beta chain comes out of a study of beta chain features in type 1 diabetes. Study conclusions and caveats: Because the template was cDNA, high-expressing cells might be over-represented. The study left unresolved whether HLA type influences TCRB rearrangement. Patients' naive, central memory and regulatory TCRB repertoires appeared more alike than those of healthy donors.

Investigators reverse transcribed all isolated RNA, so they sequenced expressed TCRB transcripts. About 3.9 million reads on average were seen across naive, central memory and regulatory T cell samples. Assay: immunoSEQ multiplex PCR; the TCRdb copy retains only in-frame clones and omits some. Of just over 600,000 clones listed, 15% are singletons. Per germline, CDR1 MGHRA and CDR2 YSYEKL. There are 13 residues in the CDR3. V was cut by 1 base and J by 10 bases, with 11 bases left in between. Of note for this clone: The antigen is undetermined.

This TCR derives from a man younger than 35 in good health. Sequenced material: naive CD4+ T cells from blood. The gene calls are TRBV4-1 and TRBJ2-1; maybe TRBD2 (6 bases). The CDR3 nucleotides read TGCGCCAGCAGCCAAGTGTGGGCGGGGGAGCAGTTCTTC. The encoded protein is CASSQVWAGEQFF.